This T cell receptor (beta chain) was captured by sequencing in a study of a mutant IDH1 vaccine in newly diagnosed glioma. Study-level information: There were 62.5% males and approximately 38% females among treated patients, whose mean age was about 41 years.

Sample time point: week 35, safety follow-up. Vaccination comprised doses that each held 300 ug of mutant IDH1 20-mer peptide, plus topical imiquimod. Donors harbored newly found WHO grade 3 or 4 IDH1-mutant, ATRX-lost astrocytomas. Note on this clone: Its specificity is unknown.

Some clones are missing from TCRdb's copy, which holds only in-frame ones; the method was immunoSEQ multiplex PCR. The sample lists around 32,000 clones, around 83% seen once, with around 7% in the top ten. V dropped 3 bases and J dropped 0 bases, with 11 bases sitting between them. Germline CDR1 is MDHEN and CDR2 is SYDVKM. This CDR3 is 15 amino acids long. The chain combines TRBV28 with TRBJ1-1; D gene ambiguous. Sequences were derived from PBMCs, sampled from a glioma patient whose treatment included an IDH1 peptide vaccine. The TCR was taken from a woman younger than 30 with glioma. CDR3 amino acids: CASSFAAPLNTEAFF. CDR3 nucleotides: TGTGCCAGCAGTTTTGCAGCTCCCCTGAACACTGAAGCTTTCTTT. The full variable domain, in which reference TRBV28 and TRBJ1-1 provide the parts outside the CDR3, is DVKVTQSSRYLVKRTGEKVFLECVQDMDHENMFWYRQDPGLGLRLIYFSYDVKMKEKGDIPEGYSVSREKKERFSLILESASTNQTSMYLCASSFAAPLNTEAFFGQGTRLTVV.